Listed below are T cell receptor beta chains from one sample, sequenced in a study of blood T cell repertoires in COVID-19. Method: immunoSEQ multiplex PCR; TCRdb's copy keeps in-frame clones and lacks some. The profile shows about 350,000 clones, about nine tenths of them singletons. The sequenced sample was PBMCs or T cells enriched from blood (not recorded which). These receptors came from a woman aged 25 to 45 who had been exposed to COVID-19. Both conserved end residues are part of each CDR3. D genes are given only for firm matches. For some rows the clone size is stated as once, few or many, or as a class when expanded; others skip it.

v_call	j_call	clone_size	d_call	cdr3_nt	cdr3_aa
TRBV7-3	TRBJ2-1	NA	NA	TGTGCCAGCAGCTCTAGCTGGGGGCTGTACAATGAGCAGTTCTTC	CASSSSWGLYNEQFF
TRBV11-2	TRBJ2-5	NA	TRBD2	TGTGCCAGCAGGATTGGGTATCAGCGGGACCCCCCAGAGACCCAGTACTTC	CASRIGYQRDPPETQYF
TRBV19	TRBJ2-1	NA	TRBD1	TGTGCCAGTCGGGCCTGGGGACAGGGGAACAATGAGCAGTTCTTC	CASRAWGQGNNEQFF
TRBV18	TRBJ2-3	NA	TRBD1	TGTGCCAGCTCACCTCGACAGGGGGCGGGAGATACGCAGTATTTT	CASSPRQGAGDTQYF
TRBV28	TRBJ2-7	NA	NA	TGTGCCAGCAGTACCCGGTGGCAGCGGCGCGAGCAGTACTTC	CASSTRWQRREQYF
TRBV3-1/TRBV3-2	TRBJ1-5	NA	NA	TGTGCCAGCAGCCAGCAGGTTAGCAATCAGCCCCAGCATTTT	CASSQQVSNQPQHF
TRBV27	TRBJ1-2	NA	NA	TGTGCCAGCCGGACAGACCATAACTATGGCTACACCTTC	CASRTDHNYGYTF
TRBV2	TRBJ1-3	NA	TRBD1	TGTGCCAGCAGTTTCGCATTTGACAGGGCGAGAAACACCATATATTTT	CASSFAFDRARNTIYF
TRBV27	TRBJ1-5	NA	NA	TGTGCCAGCAGTTCTCGGGGGGTATCGGATCAGCCCCAGCATTTT	CASSSRGVSDQPQHF
TRBV5-1	TRBJ2-1	NA	TRBD2	TGCGCCAGCAGCTTGGTAACTAGCGGGAGGAATGAGCAGTTCTTC	CASSLVTSGRNEQFF
TRBV4-2	TRBJ2-1	once	TRBD2	TGTGCCAGCAGTCCTACTAGCGGAGAGTACAATGAGCAGTTCTTC	CASSPTSGEYNEQFF
TRBV28	TRBJ2-5	NA	TRBD1	TGTGCCAGCAGTTTGGGCCGGGATCAGGGGGCGGGGGAGACCCAGTACTTC	CASSLGRDQGAGETQYF
TRBV2	TRBJ1-1	few	NA	TGTGCCAGCAGCGACACCATGAACACTGAAGCTTTCTTT	CASSDTMNTEAFF
TRBV3-1/TRBV3-2	TRBJ1-2	NA	TRBD1	TGTGCCAGCACCACAGGGGATGTTTACACCTTC	CASTTGDVYTF
TRBV7-9	TRBJ2-1	NA	NA	TGTGCCAGCAGCCGCGGGACAGCGGACAATGAGCAGTTCTTC	CASSRGTADNEQFF
TRBV5-1	TRBJ1-1	NA	NA	TGCGCCAGCAGGCAGGGCTATCGAACCACTGAAGCTTTCTTT	CASRQGYRTTEAFF
TRBV30	TRBJ1-5	NA	NA	TGTGCCTGGAGTGTACGGATTAGAGGGAATCAGCCCCAGCATTTT	CAWSVRIRGNQPQHF
TRBV6-5	TRBJ1-2	NA	TRBD1	TGTGCCAGCAGCGTTACAGGGGTCGCAGCCTATGGCTACACCTTC	CASSVTGVAAYGYTF
TRBV6-5	TRBJ2-1	NA	TRBD1	TGTGCCAGCAGTCACCCCGACAGGGGCCGGGAGCAGTTCTTC	CASSHPDRGREQFF
TRBV18	TRBJ1-2	NA	TRBD1	TGTGCCAGCTCACCCCAGGGGGATACTAACTATGGCTACACCTTC	CASSPQGDTNYGYTF
TRBV24-1	TRBJ1-5	NA	NA	TGTGCCACCAGTGCAGGGTTGGCACAGCCCCAGCATTTT	CATSAGLAQPQHF
TRBV9	TRBJ2-7	NA	NA	TGTGCCAGCAGCGTAGCTACAGGTACACCTTTCTCCTACGAGCAGTACTTC	CASSVATGTPFSYEQYF
TRBV28	TRBJ1-6	NA	NA	TGTGCCAGCAGGGACACCAATTCACCCCTCCACTTT	CASRDTNSPLHF
TRBV20-1	TRBJ2-5	NA	NA	TGCAGTGCTCAACCGGGAGAGACCCAGTACTTC	CSAQPGETQYF
TRBV10-3	TRBJ2-7	NA	TRBD1	TGTGCCATCAGCTCCGGACAGGTCCCCTACGAGCAGTACTTC	CAISSGQVPYEQYF
TRBV19	TRBJ2-2	NA	TRBD2	TGTGCCACCGCCGGACTAGCAGCGAACACCGGGGAGCTGTTTTTT	CATAGLAANTGELFF
TRBV9	TRBJ1-1	NA	NA	TGTGCCAGCAGCGTGGGAGACAACACTGAAGCTTTCTTT	CASSVGDNTEAFF
TRBV19	TRBJ2-1	NA	TRBD2	TGTGCCAGTAGTGTAATCCTAGCGGGAGGGCCCAAGTATGAGCAGTTCTTC	CASSVILAGGPKYEQFF
TRBV7-3	TRBJ2-2	few	TRBD2	TGTGCCAGCAGCACAGCGGGAGGGACCGGGGAGCTGTTTTTT	CASSTAGGTGELFF
TRBV28	TRBJ1-1	few	TRBD1	TGTGCCAGCAGTTTAACAGGGGTGATAACTGAAGCTTTCTTT	CASSLTGVITEAFF
TRBV9	TRBJ2-1	NA	NA	TGTGCCAGCAGCGTAGCTCCGGGAAGGTTCTCCAATGAGCAGTTCTTC	CASSVAPGRFSNEQFF
TRBV5-1	TRBJ1-2	NA	NA	TGCGCCAGCAGCTTCACACAGGGAGGGAATGGCTACACCTTC	CASSFTQGGNGYTF
TRBV28	TRBJ1-1	NA	TRBD1	TGTGCCAGCAGTTCGACAGGGACCTACACTGAAGCTTTCTTT	CASSSTGTYTEAFF
TRBV19	TRBJ1-6	NA	TRBD1	TGTGCCAGTAGCAACGGACAGGGAAATTCACCCCTCCACTTT	CASSNGQGNSPLHF
TRBV5-1	TRBJ2-2	NA	NA	TGCGCCAACCGCCGGGAGCCAGGCACCGGGGAGCTGTTTTTT	CANRREPGTGELFF
TRBV5-1	TRBJ2-3	NA	TRBD1	TGCGCCAGCAGCGGGGCAGGGGGCACTTCAGGGGATACGCAGTATTTT	CASSGAGGTSGDTQYF
TRBV15	TRBJ2-3	NA	TRBD2	TGTGCCACCAGCAGAGATCCCCCGGGCGCGGGAGGGTTAGATACGCAGTATTTT	CATSRDPPGAGGLDTQYF
TRBV30	TRBJ2-3	NA	NA	TGTGCCTGGAGTGTGAGTGGGAGGCAGGATACGCAGTATTTT	CAWSVSGRQDTQYF
TRBV5-1	TRBJ2-1	NA	NA	TGCGCCAGCAGGGCCGTCTACAATGAGCAGTTCTTC	CASRAVYNEQFF
TRBV13	TRBJ2-1	NA	NA	TGTGCCAGCAGCCCCGCCGAAACTGGCAATGAGCAGTTCTTC	CASSPAETGNEQFF
TRBV27	TRBJ1-2	NA	TRBD1	TGTGCCAGCAGTTTCGGGACAGGGGACTATGGCTACACCTTC	CASSFGTGDYGYTF
TRBV28	TRBJ1-5	NA	NA	TGTGCCAGCAGTCCCGGGGGAGGCAATCAGCCCCAGCATTTT	CASSPGGGNQPQHF
TRBV19	TRBJ2-3	once	TRBD2	TGTGCCAGTAGTATAGATTCCCCGGGACTAGCGGGACCAAGCACAGATACGCAGTATTTT	CASSIDSPGLAGPSTDTQYF
TRBV27	TRBJ1-1	NA	TRBD1	TGTGCCAGCAGCTTAATTTGGGGACAGAGAATCACTGAAGCTTTCTTT	CASSLIWGQRITEAFF
TRBV5-1	TRBJ2-3	NA	TRBD2	TGCGCCAGCAGCTGGAACTTGGGGGGGATGATAGGAACAGATACGCAGTATTTT	CASSWNLGGMIGTDTQYF
TRBV19	TRBJ2-7	NA	TRBD2	TGTGCCAGTAGTATGGTGCTAGCGGCGTACGAGCAGTACTTC	CASSMVLAAYEQYF
TRBV6-5	TRBJ2-1	NA	NA	TGTGCCAGCAGTTACTCGGGGGCCCTTGGGGATGAGCAGTTCTTC	CASSYSGALGDEQFF